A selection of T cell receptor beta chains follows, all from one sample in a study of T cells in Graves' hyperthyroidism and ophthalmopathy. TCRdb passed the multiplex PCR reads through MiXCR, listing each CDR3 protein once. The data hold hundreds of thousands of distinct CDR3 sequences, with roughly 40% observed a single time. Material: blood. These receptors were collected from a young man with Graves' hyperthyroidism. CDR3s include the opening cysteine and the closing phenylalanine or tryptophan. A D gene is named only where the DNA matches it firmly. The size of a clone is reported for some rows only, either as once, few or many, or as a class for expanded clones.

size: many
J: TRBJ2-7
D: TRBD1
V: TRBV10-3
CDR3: CAISSHRDRGPGEQYF
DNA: TGTGCCATCAGTTCTCACCGGGACAGGGGACCAGGCGAGCAGTACTTC

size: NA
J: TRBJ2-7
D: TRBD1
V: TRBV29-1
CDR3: CSDRGRNEQYF
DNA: TGCAGCGACAGGGGCAGGAACGAGCAGTACTTC

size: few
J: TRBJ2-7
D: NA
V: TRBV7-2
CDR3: CASSPRWTDTYEQYF
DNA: TGTGCCAGCAGCCCCCGCTGGACAGATACCTACGAGCAGTACTTC

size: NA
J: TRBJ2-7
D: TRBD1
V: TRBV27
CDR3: CASTGQGTEQYF
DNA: TGTGCCAGCACTGGACAGGGAACCGAGCAGTACTTC

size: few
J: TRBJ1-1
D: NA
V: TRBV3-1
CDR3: CASSHGQKAFF
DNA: TGTGCCAGCAGCCACGGACAGAAAGCTTTCTTT

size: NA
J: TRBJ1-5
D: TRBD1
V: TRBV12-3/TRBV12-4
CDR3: CASRSRDSQYQPQHF
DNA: TGTGCCAGCAGGTCCCGGGACAGCCAATATCAGCCCCAGCATTTT

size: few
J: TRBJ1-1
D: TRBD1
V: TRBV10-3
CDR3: CASSSGQLSYTEAFF
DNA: TGTGCCAGCAGTTCGGGACAGCTCTCATACACTGAAGCTTTCTTT

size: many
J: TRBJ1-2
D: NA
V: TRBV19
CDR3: CASSTHLDYTF
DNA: TGTGCCAGTAGTACGCACCTTGATTACACCTTC

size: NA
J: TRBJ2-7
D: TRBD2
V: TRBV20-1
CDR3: CSARGGRGYEQYF
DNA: TGCAGTGCTAGAGGTGGGAGGGGCTACGAGCAGTACTTC

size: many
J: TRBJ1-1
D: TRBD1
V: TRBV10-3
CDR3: CAIRVNGDRAGNTEAFF
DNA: TGTGCCATCAGGGTTAATGGGGACAGGGCGGGGAACACTGAAGCTTTCTTT

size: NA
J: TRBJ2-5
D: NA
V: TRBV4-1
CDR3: CASSQGEETQETQYF
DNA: TGCGCCAGCAGCCAAGGTGAGGAAACCCAAGAGACCCAGTACTTC

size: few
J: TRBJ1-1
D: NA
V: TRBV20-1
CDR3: CSALPEAVMNTEAFF
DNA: TGCAGTGCTTTGCCCGAGGCGGTCATGAACACTGAAGCTTTCTTT

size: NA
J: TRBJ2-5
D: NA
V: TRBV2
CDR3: CASSLRPGGETQYF
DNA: TGTGCCAGCAGTCTGAGACCCGGAGGGGAGACCCAGTACTTC

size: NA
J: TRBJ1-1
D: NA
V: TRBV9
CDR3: CASSVATVETEAFF
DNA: TGTGCCAGCAGCGTAGCTACGGTGGAGACTGAAGCTTTCTTT

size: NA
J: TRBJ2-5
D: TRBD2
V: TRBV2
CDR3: CASSERGLEETQYF
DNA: TGTGCCAGCAGTGAAAGAGGACTAGAAGAGACCCAGTACTTC

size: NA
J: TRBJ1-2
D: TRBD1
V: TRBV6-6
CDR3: CASTPQGDNYGYTF
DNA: TGTGCCAGCACCCCGCAGGGGGACAACTATGGCTACACCTTC

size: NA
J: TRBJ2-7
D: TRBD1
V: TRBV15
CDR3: CATSRSRQGGSYEQYF
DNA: TGTGCCACCAGCAGGAGCCGACAGGGTGGCTCCTACGAGCAGTACTTC

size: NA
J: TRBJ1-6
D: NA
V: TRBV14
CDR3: CASSQYRGGSPLHF
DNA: TGTGCCAGCAGCCAATATAGGGGAGGCTCACCCCTCCACTTT

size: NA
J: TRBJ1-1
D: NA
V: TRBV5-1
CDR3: CASSQVGDEAFF
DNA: TGCGCCAGCAGCCAGGTTGGGGATGAAGCTTTCTTT

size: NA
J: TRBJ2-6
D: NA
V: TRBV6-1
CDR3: CASGTQGDGELTF
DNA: TGTGCCAGCGGGACTCAAGGGGACGGAGAACTGACTTTC

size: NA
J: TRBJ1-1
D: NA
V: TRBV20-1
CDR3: CSARGRDTEAFF
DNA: TGCAGTGCTAGAGGTCGGGACACTGAAGCTTTCTTT

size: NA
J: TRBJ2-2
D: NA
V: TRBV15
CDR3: CATSRDLGAGELFF
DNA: TGTGCCACCAGCAGAGATTTGGGGGCCGGGGAGCTGTTTTTT

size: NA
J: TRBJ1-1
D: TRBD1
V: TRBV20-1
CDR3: CSARETGTGATEAFF
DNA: TGCAGTGCTAGGGAGACCGGGACAGGGGCCACTGAAGCTTTCTTT

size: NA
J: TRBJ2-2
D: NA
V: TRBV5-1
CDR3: CASRLGSGGTGELFF
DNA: TGCGCCAGCAGGTTGGGTTCAGGAGGCACCGGGGAGCTGTTTTTT

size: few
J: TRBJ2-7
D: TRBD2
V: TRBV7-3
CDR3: CASSFTSGMPYEQYF
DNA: TGTGCCAGCAGCTTCACTAGCGGGATGCCCTACGAGCAGTACTTC

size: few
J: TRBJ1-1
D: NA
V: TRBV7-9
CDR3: CASSLQRTATEAFF
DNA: TGTGCCAGCAGCTTACAGAGGACGGCCACTGAAGCTTTCTTT

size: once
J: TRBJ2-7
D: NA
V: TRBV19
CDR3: CASSPGTPHEQYF
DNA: TGTGCCAGTAGTCCGGGGACCCCCCACGAGCAGTACTTC

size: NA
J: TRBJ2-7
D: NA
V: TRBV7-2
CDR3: CASSLTWESGEQYF
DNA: TGTGCCAGCAGCCTAACTTGGGAGTCGGGCGAGCAGTACTTC

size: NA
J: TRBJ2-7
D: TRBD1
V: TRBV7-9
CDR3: CASSDRTGASYEQYF
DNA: TGTGCCAGCAGCGATCGGACAGGGGCGTCCTACGAGCAGTACTTC

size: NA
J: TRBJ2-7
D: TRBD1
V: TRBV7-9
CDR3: CASTPRTGIYEQYF
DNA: TGTGCCAGCACCCCTCGGACAGGGATCTACGAGCAGTACTTC

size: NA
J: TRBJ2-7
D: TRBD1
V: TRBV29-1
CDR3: CSVWQGVSYEQYF
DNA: TGCAGCGTTTGGCAGGGGGTTTCCTACGAGCAGTACTTC

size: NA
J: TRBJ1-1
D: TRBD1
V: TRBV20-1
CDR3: CSATNPTQGMYTEAFF
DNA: TGCAGTGCCACTAATCCCACACAGGGGATGTACACTGAAGCTTTCTTT

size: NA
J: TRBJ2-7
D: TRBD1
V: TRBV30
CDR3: CAWRGQGGSYEQYF
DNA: TGTGCCTGGAGGGGACAGGGGGGCTCCTACGAGCAGTACTTC

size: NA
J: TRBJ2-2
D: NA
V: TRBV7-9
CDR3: CASSQARATGELFF
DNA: TGTGCCAGCAGCCAGGCACGGGCGACCGGGGAGCTGTTTTTT

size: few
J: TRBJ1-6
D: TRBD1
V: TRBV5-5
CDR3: CASSLAQGSYNSPLHF
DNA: TGTGCCAGCAGCTTGGCACAGGGGTCCTATAATTCACCCCTCCACTTT

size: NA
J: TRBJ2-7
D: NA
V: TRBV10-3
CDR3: CASISGLTYEQYF
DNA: TGTGCCAGCATCTCGGGATTAACCTACGAGCAGTACTTC